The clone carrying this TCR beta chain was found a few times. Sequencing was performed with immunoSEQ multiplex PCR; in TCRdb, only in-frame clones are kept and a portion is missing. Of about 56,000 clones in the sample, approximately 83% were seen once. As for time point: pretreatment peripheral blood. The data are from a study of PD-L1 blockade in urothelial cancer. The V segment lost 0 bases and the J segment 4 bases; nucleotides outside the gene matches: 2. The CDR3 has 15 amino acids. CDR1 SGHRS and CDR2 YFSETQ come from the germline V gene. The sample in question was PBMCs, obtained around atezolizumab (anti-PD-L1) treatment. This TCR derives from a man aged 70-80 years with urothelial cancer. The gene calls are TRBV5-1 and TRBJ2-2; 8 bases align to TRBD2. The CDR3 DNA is TGCGCCAGCAGCTTGGCGGGAGGGAGCACCGGGGAGCTGTTTTTT. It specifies CASSLAGGSTGELFF.